The 10 T cell receptor beta chains below come from one sample, sequenced in a study of identical twins. Each CDR3 protein is one row after TCRdb ran MiXCR on the 5' RACE reads. The table shows 750,000 to 950,000 distinct CDR3 sequences, with about 12% occurring only once. These sequences were also reported in another study, on yellow fever vaccine responses in identical twins.

The source material was PBMCs. These receptors came from a young woman in good health.

This clonotype was picked up a small number of times. The genes are TRBV12-3 or TRBV12-4 and TRBJ1-5, with D unresolved. The V gene lost 3 bases and the J gene lost 9 bases, with 9 bases spanning the gap. The CDR3 has 12 residues. The CDR3 DNA follows: TGTGCCAGCAGTTTGCCTAGGACGCCCCAGCATTTT. This encodes CASSLPRTPQHF.

This clonotype was detected ten times or more. This chain links TRBV6-6 with TRBJ1-5; D gene ambiguous. V dropped 5 bases and J dropped 6 bases, with 11 bases sitting between them. This CDR3 has 13 amino acids. Germline CDR1 is MNHNY and CDR2 is SVGAGI (reference sequence). DNA for the CDR3: TGTGCCAGCAGTAGCACAGAGGTTCAGCCCCAGCATTTT. This encodes CASSSTEVQPQHF.

This clonotype was seen a few times. J is TRBJ2-5 and V is TRBV27; a weak D match, TRBD2 (5 bases). Germline V gene data show CDR1 as MNHEY and CDR2 as SMNVEV (reference sequence). The CDR3 extends over 14 amino acids. Trimming pared 4 bases from V and 5 bases from J, leaving 14 bases between. CDR3: CASSWGSGRETQYF. CDR3 in DNA: TGTGCCAGCAGTTGGGGTTCGGGAAGGGAGACCCAGTACTTC.

The chain is built from TRBV12-3 or TRBV12-4 and TRBJ2-7, with TRBD2 identical over 10 bases. Germline trimming cut 7 bases from V and 2 bases from J; bases unmatched to any gene: 8. The CDR3 loop spans 15 amino acids. CDR3 in amino acids: CASTTRTSGTYEQYF. The CDR3, as DNA: TGTGCCAGCACCACCCGGACTAGCGGAACCTACGAGCAGTACTTC.

Only a few counts were recorded for this clonotype. J is TRBJ2-1 and V is TRBV7-3, with 7 positions matching TRBD2. This CDR3 spans 14 amino acids. Germline loops: CDR1 SGHTA, CDR2 FQGTGA. V dropped 5 bases and J dropped 5; count of bases not matched to a gene: 6. CDR3 nucleotides: TGTGCCAGCAGCGGGCGGGAGCCGCACAATGAGCAGTTCTTC. Its translation is CASSGREPHNEQFF.

A few counts support this clonotype. The rearrangement links TRBV24-1 to TRBJ1-4; the D gene is possibly TRBD1 (5 bases). Germline assignment: CDR1 KGHDR and CDR2 SFDVKD. CDR3 length: 12 amino acids. Trimming cost V 5 bases and J 13 bases, with 13 bases left between them. The CDR3: CATSGSGTRLFF. Here the CDR3 DNA reads TGTGCCACCAGTGGTTCCGGGACGCGACTGTTTTTT.

This clonotype has a handful of counts. This rearrangement joins TRBV5-1 to TRBJ1-1; perhaps TRBD1 as D (6 bases). Germline assignment: CDR1 SGHRS and CDR2 YFSETQ. The length of the CDR3 is 16 residues. V was trimmed by 0 bases and J by 1 base, leaving 13 bases between them. The CDR3: CASSLAGHPANTEAFF. The CDR3 region has the DNA TGCGCCAGCAGCTTGGCGGGACACCCGGCGAACACTGAAGCTTTCTTT.

There are many counts of this clonotype. The V and J genes are TRBV5-1 and TRBJ2-1, with 12 bases matching TRBD2. The junction had 5 bases not matched to a gene; V was cut back by 2 bases and J by 8 bases. Germline V gives CDR1 SGHRS, CDR2 YFSETQ. CDR3 length: 15 residues. The CDR3 sequence: CASSFRLAGVDEQFF. DNA for the CDR3: TGCGCCAGCAGCTTCAGACTAGCGGGAGTAGATGAGCAGTTCTTC.

The CDR3 is CASGLGSWQEQYF. The CDR3 DNA follows: TGTGCCAGCGGCCTAGGGAGCTGGCAGGAGCAGTACTTC. The genes are TRBV7-6 and TRBJ2-7; D is perhaps TRBD2 (5 bases). The CDR3 has 13 residues. The germline V and J ends were trimmed by 8 bases and 7 bases, with 18 bases remaining between them. Germline V gives CDR1 SGHVS, CDR2 FNYEAQ.

Here the CDR3 reads CSATFPLTSGIRDEQFF. CDR3 DNA sequence: TGCAGTGCAACTTTTCCCCTGACTAGCGGGATACGTGATGAGCAGTTCTTC. The rearrangement joins TRBV20-1 to TRBJ2-1, with 11 bases lining up with TRBD2. V lost 6 bases, J lost 8 bases, and 18 bases stayed unmatched. Germline CDR1 and CDR2: DFQATT and SNEGSKA (reference sequence). CDR3 length equals 17 residues.